A selection of T cell receptor beta chains follows, all from one sample in a study of blood T cell repertoires in COVID-19. Some clones are missing from TCRdb's copy, which holds only in-frame ones; the method was immunoSEQ multiplex PCR. The top ten clones hold 15% to 20% of a sample with 55,000 to 75,000 clones, approximately 88% of them seen once. The sequenced sample was peripheral blood. Receptors originate from a man aged 55 to 70 with COVID-19, enrolled during active disease. Each CDR3 is given with its conserved first and last residue. The D gene is left open where the match is weak. Clone size, where shown, is once, few, many, or a class for clones that have expanded.

j_call clone_size d_call v_call cdr3_aa cdr3_nt
TRBJ2-7 - TRBD1 TRBV6-5 CASSNADREREQYF TGTGCCAGCAGTAACGCGGACAGGGAAAGGGAGCAGTACTTC
TRBJ2-3 - - TRBV28 CASSLAGNLDTQYF TGTGCCAGCAGTTTAGCGGGGAATTTGGATACGCAGTATTTT
TRBJ2-3 - TRBD2 TRBV9 CASSALTSGSIDTQYF TGTGCCAGCAGCGCACTTACTAGCGGGAGTATAGATACGCAGTATTTT
TRBJ1-1 - - TRBV5-1 CASRQARAGTEAFF TGCGCCAGCAGACAGGCCCGGGCCGGCACTGAAGCTTTCTTT
TRBJ1-1 - - TRBV6-5 CASSTSGGNTEAFF TGTGCCAGCAGCACTAGTGGAGGGAACACTGAAGCTTTCTTT
TRBJ1-1 - - TRBV7-3 CASRRQGSTEAFF TGTGCCAGCAGACGCCAGGGGTCAACTGAAGCTTTCTTT
TRBJ2-1 - TRBD2 TRBV11-1 CASNPAGAIGEQFF TGTGCCAGCAACCCAGCGGGAGCAATTGGTGAGCAGTTCTTC
TRBJ2-1 - - TRBV5-4 CASSFTRYEQFF TGTGCCAGCAGCTTTACTAGATATGAGCAGTTCTTC
TRBJ1-5 - - TRBV7-9 CASSLGRDQPQHF TGTGCCAGCAGCTTAGGGAGGGATCAGCCCCAGCATTTT
TRBJ2-7 - - TRBV3-1/TRBV3-2 CASSQVNEQYF TGTGCCAGCAGCCAAGTTAACGAGCAGTACTTC
TRBJ2-2 once TRBD2 TRBV7-3 CATRRTSENTGELFF TGTGCCACTCGTAGGACTAGCGAGAACACCGGGGAGCTGTTTTTT
TRBJ2-7 once TRBD2 TRBV2 CASSLSTSGISEQYF TGTGCCAGCAGTTTGAGTACTAGCGGGATCTCCGAGCAGTACTTC
TRBJ1-5 - TRBD1 TRBV15 CATSRDLSGGSQPQHF TGTGCCACCAGCAGAGATCTATCAGGGGGCAGTCAGCCCCAGCATTTT
TRBJ2-6 - - TRBV7-3 CASSSLPMTGANVLTF TGTGCCAGCAGCTCCCTCCCTATGACTGGGGCCAACGTCCTGACTTTC
TRBJ1-1 - TRBD1 TRBV30 CAWSSTGGTEAFF TGTGCCTGGAGTTCTACAGGGGGCACTGAAGCTTTCTTT
TRBJ1-2 - TRBD1 TRBV4-2 CASSQTRGTGSGYTF TGTGCCAGCAGCCAAACCCGGGGGACAGGGAGTGGCTACACCTTC
TRBJ1-2 - TRBD1 TRBV5-1 CASSSGTGERYGYTF TGCGCCAGCAGCTCCGGGACAGGAGAGAGATATGGCTACACCTTC
TRBJ2-7 - TRBD2 TRBV5-4 CASSFAGGGGNYEQYF TGTGCCAGCAGCTTCGCTGGTGGCGGGGGAAACTACGAGCAGTACTTC
TRBJ2-1 - TRBD2 TRBV3-1/TRBV3-2 CASSQGLGGGNNEQFF TGTGCCAGCAGCCAAGGGCTGGGCGGGGGGAACAATGAGCAGTTCTTC
TRBJ2-3 - TRBD2 TRBV7-3 CASSPAGGGTDTQYF TGTGCCAGCAGCCCCGCGGGGGGAGGCACAGATACGCAGTATTTT
TRBJ1-2 - - TRBV19 CASSIDGQRYGYTF TGTGCCAGTAGTATCGATGGACAGCGCTATGGCTACACCTTC
TRBJ1-6 few - TRBV10-3 CAIRENLNSPLHF TGTGCCATCAGGGAGAACTTAAATTCACCCCTCCACTTT
TRBJ2-1 - - TRBV7-9 CASSQSLASDEQFF TGTGCCAGCAGCCAGTCACTAGCCTCGGATGAGCAGTTCTTC
TRBJ2-7 once TRBD1 TRBV18 CASSPPGQGREQYF TGTGCCAGCTCACCCCCGGGACAGGGTAGGGAGCAGTACTTC
TRBJ1-5 - - TRBV12-3/TRBV12-4 CASSLTLSAQHF TGTGCCAGCAGTTTAACCCTTTCAGCCCAGCATTTT
TRBJ1-1 - - TRBV6-6 CASNQLSRRTEAFF TGTGCCAGCAACCAGTTAAGTCGGCGGACTGAAGCTTTCTTT
TRBJ2-3 - TRBD2 TRBV9 CASSVNSGVGDTQYF TGTGCCAGCAGCGTAAATAGCGGGGTTGGAGATACGCAGTATTTT
TRBJ1-5 many TRBD1 TRBV4-1 CASSQDASQGSQPQHF TGCGCCAGCAGCCAAGATGCATCACAGGGGTCCCAGCCCCAGCATTTT
TRBJ2-3 - - TRBV2 CASLVGGSTDTQYF TGTGCCAGCCTCGTTGGCGGAAGCACAGATACGCAGTATTTT
TRBJ2-7 - TRBD2 TRBV11-2 CASSATSGGYEQYF TGTGCCAGCAGCGCGACTAGCGGGGGTTACGAGCAGTACTTC
TRBJ2-5 - - TRBV30 CAWSVVHLGRRVGTQYF TGTGCCTGGAGTGTAGTTCATCTTGGTAGGAGGGTGGGGACCCAGTACTTC
TRBJ1-5 - - TRBV5-5 CASSLAQGGSNQPQHF TGTGCCAGCAGCTTGGCACAGGGAGGGAGCAATCAGCCCCAGCATTTT
TRBJ2-1 - TRBD2 TRBV10-1 CASSESLAGHNEQFF TGCGCCAGCAGTGAGTCCCTAGCGGGACACAATGAGCAGTTCTTC